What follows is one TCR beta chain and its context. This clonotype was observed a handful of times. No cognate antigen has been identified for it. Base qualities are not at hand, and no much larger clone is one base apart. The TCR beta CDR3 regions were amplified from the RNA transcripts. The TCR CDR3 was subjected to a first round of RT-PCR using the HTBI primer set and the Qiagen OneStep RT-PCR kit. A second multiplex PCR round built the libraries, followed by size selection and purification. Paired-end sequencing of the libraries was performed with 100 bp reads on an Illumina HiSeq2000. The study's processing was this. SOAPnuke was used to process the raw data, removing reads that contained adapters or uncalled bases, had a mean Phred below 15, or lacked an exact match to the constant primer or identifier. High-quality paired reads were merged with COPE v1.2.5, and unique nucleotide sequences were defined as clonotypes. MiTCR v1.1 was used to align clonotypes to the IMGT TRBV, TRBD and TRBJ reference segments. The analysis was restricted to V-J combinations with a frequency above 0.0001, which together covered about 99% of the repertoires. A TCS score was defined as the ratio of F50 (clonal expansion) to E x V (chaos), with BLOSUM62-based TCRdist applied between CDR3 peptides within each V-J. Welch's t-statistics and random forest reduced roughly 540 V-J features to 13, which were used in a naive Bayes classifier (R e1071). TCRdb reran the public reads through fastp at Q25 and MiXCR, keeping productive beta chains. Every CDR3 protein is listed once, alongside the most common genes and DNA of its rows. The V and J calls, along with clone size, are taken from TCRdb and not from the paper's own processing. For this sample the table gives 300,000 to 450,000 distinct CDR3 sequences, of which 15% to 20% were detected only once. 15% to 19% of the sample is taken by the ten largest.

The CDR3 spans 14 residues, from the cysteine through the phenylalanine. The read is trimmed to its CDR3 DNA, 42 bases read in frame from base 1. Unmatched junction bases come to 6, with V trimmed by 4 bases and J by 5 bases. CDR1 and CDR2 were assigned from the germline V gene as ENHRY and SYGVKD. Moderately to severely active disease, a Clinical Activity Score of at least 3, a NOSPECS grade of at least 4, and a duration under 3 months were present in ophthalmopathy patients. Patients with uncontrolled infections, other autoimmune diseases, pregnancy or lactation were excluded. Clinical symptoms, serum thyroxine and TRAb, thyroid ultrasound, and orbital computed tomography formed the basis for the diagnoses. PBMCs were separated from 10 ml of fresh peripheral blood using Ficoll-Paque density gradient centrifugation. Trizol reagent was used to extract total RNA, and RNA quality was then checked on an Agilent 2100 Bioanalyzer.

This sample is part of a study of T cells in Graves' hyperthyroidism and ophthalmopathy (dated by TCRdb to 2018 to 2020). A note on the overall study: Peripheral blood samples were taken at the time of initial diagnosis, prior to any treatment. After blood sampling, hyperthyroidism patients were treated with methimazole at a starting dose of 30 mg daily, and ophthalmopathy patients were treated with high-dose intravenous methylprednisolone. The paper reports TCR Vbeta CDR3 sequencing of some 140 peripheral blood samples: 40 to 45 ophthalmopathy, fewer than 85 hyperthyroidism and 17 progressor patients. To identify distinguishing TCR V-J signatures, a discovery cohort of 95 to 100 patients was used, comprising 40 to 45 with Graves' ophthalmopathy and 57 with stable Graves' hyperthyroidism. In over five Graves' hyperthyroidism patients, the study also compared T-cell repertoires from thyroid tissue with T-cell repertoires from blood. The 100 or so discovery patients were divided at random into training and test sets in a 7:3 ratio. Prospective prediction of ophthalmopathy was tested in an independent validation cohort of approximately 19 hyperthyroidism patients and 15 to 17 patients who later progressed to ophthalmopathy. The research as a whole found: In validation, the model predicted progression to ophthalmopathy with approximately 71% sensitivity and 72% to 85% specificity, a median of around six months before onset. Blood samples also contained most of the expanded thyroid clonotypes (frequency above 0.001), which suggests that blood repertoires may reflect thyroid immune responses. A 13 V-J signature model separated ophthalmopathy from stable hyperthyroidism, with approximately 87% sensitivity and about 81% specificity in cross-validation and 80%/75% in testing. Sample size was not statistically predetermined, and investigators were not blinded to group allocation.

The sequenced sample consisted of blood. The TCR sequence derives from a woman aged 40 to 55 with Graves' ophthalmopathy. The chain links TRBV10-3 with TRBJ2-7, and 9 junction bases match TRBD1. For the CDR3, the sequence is CAISGRQGGHEQYF. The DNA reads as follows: TGTGCCATCAGTGGTAGACAGGGGGGCCACGAGCAGTACTTC.